This T cell receptor (beta chain) was recovered during a study of blood T cell repertoires in COVID-19. A COVID-19 case had been met by exposed participants during the 2 weeks before study entry. Sequencing used immunoSEQ multiplex PCR; TCRdb keeps in-frame clones, though not all of them. Found here are about 280,000 clones, roughly 80% of them singletons; the top ten hold roughly 4.7%. The sequenced material came from PBMCs or T cells enriched from blood (not recorded which). The TCR sequence derives from a man aged 35 to 55 who had been exposed to COVID-19.

The CDR3 protein is CASSLLGQGATGELFF. DNA for the CDR3: TGTGCCAGCAGCTTGTTAGGGCAGGGGGCCACCGGGGAGCTGTTTTTT. The chain combines TRBV5-6 with TRBJ2-2, with TRBD1 matching 8 bases. The CDR3 is made up of 16 amino acids. CDR1 is SGHDT and CDR2 is YYEEEE in the germline V gene. V gave up 1 base and J gave up 4 bases; unmatched junction bases: 6. Variable domain in full (rest from reference TRBV5-6 and TRBJ2-2): DAGVTQSPTHLIKTRGQQVTLRCSPKSGHDTVSWYQQALGQGPQFIFQYYEEEERQRGNFPDRFSGHQFPNYSSELNVNALLLGDSALYLCASSLLGQGATGELFFGEGSRLTVL.